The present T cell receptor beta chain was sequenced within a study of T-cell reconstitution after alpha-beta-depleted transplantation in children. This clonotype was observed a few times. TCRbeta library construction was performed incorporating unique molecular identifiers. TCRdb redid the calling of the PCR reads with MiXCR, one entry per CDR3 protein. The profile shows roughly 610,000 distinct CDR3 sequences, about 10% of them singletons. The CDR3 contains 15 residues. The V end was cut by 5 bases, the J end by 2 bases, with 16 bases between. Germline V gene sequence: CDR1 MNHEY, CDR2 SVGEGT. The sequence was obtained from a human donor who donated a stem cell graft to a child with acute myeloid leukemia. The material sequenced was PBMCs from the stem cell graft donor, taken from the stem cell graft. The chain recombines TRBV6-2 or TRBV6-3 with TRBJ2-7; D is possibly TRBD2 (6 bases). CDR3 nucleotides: TGTGCCAGCAGTCCCCCGTCGTCGGGGGCCTACGAGCAGTACTTC. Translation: CASSPPSSGAYEQYF.